Listed below are T cell receptor beta chains from one sample, sequenced in a study of CD8 T cells in Susac syndrome. TCRdb recomputed calls from the immunoSEQ multiplex PCR reads with MiXCR, one row per CDR3 protein. Among roughly 190,000 distinct CDR3 sequences listed, about 91% were seen once. What was sequenced was CD4+ T cells from PBMCs. The receptor source for this set is a human donor with Susac syndrome. Each CDR3 is given with its conserved first and last residue.

14 | TRBJ2-3 | TRBV28 | CASSRGQGPDTQYF
14 | TRBJ1-2 | TRBV5-1 | CASSLESRGYGYTF
13 | TRBJ1-1 | TRBV20-1 | CSASSGSNTEAFF
16 | TRBJ1-1 | TRBV20-1 | CSASGMGQGRYTEAFF
12 | TRBJ2-7 | TRBV28 | CAIQGTEYEQYF
14 | TRBJ2-1 | TRBV15 | CATSRAHTSDEQFF
15 | TRBJ1-3 | TRBV7-2 | CASSSQAFSGNTIYF
13 | TRBJ2-4 | TRBV19 | CASRNDRKNIQYF
14 | TRBJ1-2 | TRBV2 | CASAPGQLGVGYTF
12 | TRBJ1-1 | TRBV6-5 | CASGPAGTEAFF